Listed here are 24 T cell receptor beta chains from one sample, sequenced in a study of T cell responses to AZD1222 COVID-19 vaccine. The data were produced by immunoSEQ multiplex PCR, yet TCRdb's version contains in-frame clones alone and is incomplete. The table has 65,000 to 90,000 clones, about 91% seen once. Sample: peripheral blood, taken on day 0 of AZD1222 vaccination. These receptor sequences come from an adult in good health.

The chain links TRBV30 to TRBJ2-1, with D perhaps TRBD1 (5 bases). Germline CDR1 reads GTSNPN; CDR2 reads SVGIG (reference sequence). The CDR3 loop spans 13 amino acids. V shed 8 bases and J shed 3 bases, with 14 bases lying between them. The CDR3 reads CAQGAGNYNEQFF. For the CDR3, the DNA is TGTGCCCAAGGGGCAGGGAACTACAATGAGCAGTTCTTC.

This rearrangement joins TRBV3-1 (or the pseudogene TRBV3-2) to TRBJ1-6, with a tentative D call TRBD1 (6 bases). Germline V gives CDR1 LGHDT, CDR2 YNNKEL (reference sequence). CDR3 length: 16 amino acids. V was pared by 4 bases and J by 6 bases, with 16 bases between. This chain's CDR3 is CASSPELGGINSPLHF. DNA of the CDR3: TGTGCCAGCAGCCCAGAGCTAGGGGGGATTAATTCACCCCTCCACTTT.

Only one count was recorded for this clone. This chain connects TRBV4-1 to TRBJ2-3; TRBD2 matches 11 bases. The CDR3 sequence is 15 residues long. Per germline, CDR1 MGHRA and CDR2 YSYEKL. Losses at the gene ends were 4 bases for V and 2 bases for J; bases not matched to a gene: 2. The CDR3 sequence: CASSRLAGTTDTQYF. The CDR3 DNA sequence: TGCGCCAGCAGCCGACTAGCGGGGACCACAGATACGCAGTATTTT.

The rearrangement links TRBV11-2 to TRBJ1-2, with D maybe TRBD1 (5 bases). CDR1 is SGHAT, CDR2 FQNNGV, per germline. The CDR3 covers 14 residues. The V and J ends lost 4 bases and 5 bases respectively, with 14 bases between them. The CDR3 protein is CASSYRDPGYGYTF. The CDR3 nucleotides are TGTGCCAGCAGCTACCGGGACCCTGGGTATGGCTACACCTTC. The whole variable domain, remainder taken from reference TRBV11-2 and TRBJ1-2, is EAGVAQSPRYKIIEKRQSVAFWCNPISGHATLYWYQQILGQGPKLLIQFQNNGVVDDSQLPKDRFSAERLKGVDSTLKIQPAKLEDSAVYLCASSYRDPGYGYTFGSGTRLTVV.

V is TRBV5-1 and J is TRBJ1-5, with D tentatively TRBD1 (5 bases). V lost 4 bases and J 6 bases, leaving 17 bases between the germline ends. This CDR3 region has 15 residues. In germline, CDR1 is SGHRS, CDR2 YFSETQ. The CDR3 is CASSPGDSRAQPQHF. CDR3 in DNA: TGCGCCAGCAGCCCTGGGGATAGCAGGGCTCAGCCCCAGCATTTT.

The chain joins TRBV18 to TRBJ1-1; TRBD1 matches 9 bases. With V trimmed by 5 bases and J by 7 bases, 2 bases remained unmatched. The germline gives CDR1 KGHSH, CDR2 LQKENI. CDR3 length: 12 residues. The CDR3 DNA follows: TGTGCCAGCTCAGTGGGACAGGGTGAAGCTTTCTTT. This codes for CASSVGQGEAFF.

In this sample, this clone turned up many times. The gene calls are TRBV7-8 and TRBJ2-7; 8 bases match TRBD1. The CDR3 totals 15 residues. CDR1 SGHVS and CDR2 FQNEAQ come from the germline V gene. The junction had 8 bases not matched to a gene; V was cut back by 2 bases and J by 5 bases. The CDR3 bases are TGTGCCAGCAGCTTACAGGGGGCTTCAGGGGACGAGCAGTACTTC. Protein: CASSLQGASGDEQYF.

The J gene is TRBJ2-1, the V gene TRBV28; 8 bases agree with TRBD2. The CDR3 loop spans 15 amino acids. Per the germline V gene, CDR1 is MDHEN and CDR2 is SYDVKM. The ends lost 4 bases at V and 6 bases at J; junction bases unmatched: 8. The CDR3 DNA sequence: TGTGCCAGCAGTTCAAGCGGGAGAATAGGCAATGAGCAGTTCTTC. Its protein is CASSSSGRIGNEQFF.

The genes are TRBV6-1 and TRBJ1-6; possible D gene TRBD1, 6 bases. Trimming cost V 2 bases and J 5 bases, with 22 bases left between them. The germline V gene encodes CDR1 MNHNS and CDR2 SASEGT. The CDR3 runs to 19 residues. The CDR3 protein is CASSEYSSGSGANNSPLHF. DNA of the CDR3: TGTGCCAGCAGTGAATATTCGAGTGGCTCAGGGGCCAATAATTCACCCCTCCACTTT.

The V gene is TRBV14, the J gene TRBJ2-1, with D uncertain. Germline assignment: CDR1 SGHDN and CDR2 FVKESK. V dropped 3 bases and J dropped 4 bases, with 10 bases sitting between them. The CDR3 has 14 residues. DNA of the CDR3: TGTGCCAGCAGCCAGGAGAGTATTTACAATGAGCAGTTCTTC. This translates into CASSQESIYNEQFF.

J is TRBJ2-2 and V is TRBV6-5; 9 nucleotides match TRBD2. Germline CDR1 MNHEY, CDR2 SVGAGI. V shed 7 bases and J 5 bases; nucleotides not matched to a gene: 8. The CDR3 loop spans 15 amino acids. The chain's CDR3 is CASNPAGGRTGELFF. The CDR3 coding sequence is TGTGCCAGCAACCCAGCGGGAGGAAGGACCGGGGAGCTGTTTTTT.

This clone has just one count. The rearrangement links TRBV2 to TRBJ1-6, with D tentatively TRBD1 (5 bases). CDR1 is SNHLY and CDR2 is FYNNEI in the germline V gene. CDR3 length: 15 residues. V lost 2 bases and J 3 bases, leaving 8 bases between the germline ends. CDR3 in DNA: TGTGCCAGCAGTGAATCAAGGGGCTATAATTCACCCCTCCACTTT. Its translation is CASSESRGYNSPLHF.

The chain carries TRBV6-6 and TRBJ1-3; D remains unclear. Trimming took off 5 bases at V and 4 bases at J, with 21 bases between the two ends. CDR1 and CDR2 from the germline V gene are MNHNY and SVGAGI (reference sequence). This CDR3 contains 17 residues. CDR3: CASSGSDLSIFGNTIYF. The CDR3 DNA reads TGTGCCAGCAGTGGATCGGATCTCTCGATCTTCGGAAACACCATATATTTT.

Here the CDR3 reads CASTPEGGPYEQFF. CDR3 DNA sequence: TGTGCCAGCACCCCTGAGGGAGGGCCTTATGAGCAGTTCTTC. V usage is TRBV11-2 and J usage is TRBJ2-1; 7 nucleotides align to TRBD2. CDR1 is SGHAT, CDR2 FQNNGV, per germline. The V and J ends lost 7 bases and 8 bases, in that order; junction bases with no gene match: 11. The CDR3 is 14 amino acids.

The chain employs TRBV28 and TRBJ2-1, with unresolved D. V was shortened by 1 base and J by 7 bases, with 8 bases between the two germline ends. The CDR3 sequence is 13 residues long. CDR1 is MDHEN and CDR2 is SYDVKM in the germline V gene. CDR3 sequence (DNA): TGTGCCAGCAGTTTATCTTCCGGGAATGAGCAGTTCTTC. Residues: CASSLSSGNEQFF.

The chain combines TRBV5-4 with TRBJ2-7; D not resolved. CDR3 size: 12 residues. Germline V CDR1 and CDR2: SGHNT, YYREEE (reference sequence). The V gene lost 3 bases and the J gene lost 4 bases, with 8 bases spanning the gap. CDR3 nucleotide sequence: TGTGCCAGCAGCTCACAGCCTTACGAGCAGTACTTC. Translating it yields CASSSQPYEQYF.

The V gene is TRBV9, the J gene TRBJ2-2; TRBD1 might be the D (6 bases). Germline loops: CDR1 SGDLS, CDR2 YYNGEE. V lost 0 bases, J lost 4 bases, and 7 bases lay in between. The CDR3 sequence is 14 residues long. In DNA form, the CDR3 reads TGTGCCAGCAGCGTAGTAGGGGGCACCGGGGAGCTGTTTTTT. Encoded protein: CASSVVGGTGELFF.

The chain links TRBV2 to TRBJ2-1; 9 bases map to TRBD2. The CDR3 runs to 15 residues. Germline assignment: CDR1 SNHLY and CDR2 FYNNEI. V trimming: 10 bases; J trimming: 4 bases; junction bases outside the gene matches: 11. The CDR3 DNA reads TGTGCCAACAAAAGTATAGCGGGAGTGTACAATGAGCAGTTCTTC. Amino acids: CANKSIAGVYNEQFF.

The chain is built from TRBV18 and TRBJ1-5; tentative D call: TRBD1 (5 bases). The germline V and J ends were trimmed by 3 bases and 0 bases, with 9 bases remaining between them. This CDR3 is built from 15 residues. Germline V gene sequence: CDR1 KGHSH, CDR2 LQKENI. The CDR3 nucleotides are TGTGCCAGCTCACCGGGGCAGGCTAGCAATCAGCCCCAGCATTTT. Its protein is CASSPGQASNQPQHF.

The V call is TRBV5-6, the J call TRBJ1-6; a weak D match, TRBD1 (5 bases). This CDR3 spans 17 amino acids. V was clipped by 0 bases and J by 0 bases, with 10 bases between them. Germline lookup yields CDR1 SGHDT and CDR2 YYEEEE. The CDR3 DNA reads as TGTGCCAGCAGCTTGGGTAACAGGAGCTCCTATAATTCACCCCTCCACTTT. Protein product: CASSLGNRSSYNSPLHF.

The rearrangement uses TRBV4-2 and TRBJ2-7; tentatively, D is TRBD1 (8 bases). Looked up from germline, CDR1 is LGHNA and CDR2 is YNFKEQ. V lost 0 bases and J lost 1, with 19 bases in between. The CDR3 has 18 residues. The CDR3 DNA sequence: TGTGCCAGCAGCCAAGAAACAGGGGGGGACCCAGAATCCTACGAGCAGTACTTC. Encoded protein: CASSQETGGDPESYEQYF.

V usage is TRBV5-1 and J usage is TRBJ2-1; 9 nucleotides agree with TRBD2. The length of the CDR3 is 15 residues. Germline V lookup: CDR1 SGHRS, CDR2 YFSETQ. The junction had 3 bases not matched to a gene; V was cut back by 0 bases and J by 5 bases. Written as DNA, the CDR3 is TGCGCCAGCAGCTTGGCCCTAGCGGGACACAATGAGCAGTTCTTC. Translating gives CASSLALAGHNEQFF.

The rearrangement links TRBV28 to TRBJ2-3; a weak D match, TRBD1 (5 bases). V lost 2 bases to trimming and J lost 3 bases, with 9 bases between them. Per the germline V gene, CDR1 is MDHEN and CDR2 is SYDVKM. The CDR3 contains 14 residues. The DNA of the CDR3 is TGTGCCAGCAGTTTAGCGCAGGGTACAGATACGCAGTATTTT. This encodes CASSLAQGTDTQYF.

V usage is TRBV2 and J usage is TRBJ2-7; 8 positions match TRBD1. V was clipped by 4 bases and J by 2 bases; unmatched bases: 10. The CDR3 spans 16 residues. The germline V gene has CDR1 SNHLY and CDR2 FYNNEI. This CDR3 reads CASSGTGKGRAYEQYF. The CDR3 DNA is TGTGCCAGCAGTGGGACAGGGAAAGGTCGGGCCTACGAGCAGTACTTC.